Listed below are T cell receptor beta chains from one sample, sequenced in a study of blood T cell repertoires in COVID-19. Sequenced by immunoSEQ multiplex PCR; TCRdb stores in-frame clones only, minus some. The sample has 120,000 or so clones; roughly 85% are singletons. Sequencing was done on a sample of peripheral blood. These receptors came from a man aged 40-50 years with acute or convalescent COVID-19. Each CDR3 is given with its conserved first and last residue. D genes are given only for firm matches. The listing skips clone size in some rows; elsewhere it reads once, few, many or a size class.

V	D	length	J	size	CDR3	DNA
TRBV30	.	15	TRBJ2-1	.	CAWSGGKHGYNEQFF	TGTGCCTGGAGTGGAGGGAAACATGGTTACAATGAGCAGTTCTTC
TRBV5-1	.	15	TRBJ1-6	.	CASSLSGREGSPLHF	TGCGCCAGCAGCTTAAGTGGCAGGGAGGGCTCACCCCTCCACTTT
TRBV4-1	TRBD1	15	TRBJ1-6	.	CASSVTGTGDSPLHF	TGCGCCAGCAGCGTAACCGGGACAGGGGACTCACCCCTCCACTTT
TRBV18	.	15	TRBJ1-1	once	CASSQGAPQGTEAFF	TGTGCCAGCTCACAAGGGGCCCCCCAGGGCACTGAAGCTTTCTTT
TRBV27	TRBD1	15	TRBJ1-5	.	CASSFGTGKSQPQHF	TGTGCCAGCAGTTTTGGGACAGGGAAGAGTCAGCCCCAGCATTTT
TRBV5-8	.	13	TRBJ2-1	.	CASSLDTNNEQFF	TGTGCCAGCAGCCTGGACACCAACAATGAGCAGTTCTTC
TRBV7-2	TRBD2	17	TRBJ2-2	.	CASSLGLAGWNTGELFF	TGTGCCAGCAGCCTGGGACTAGCGGGATGGAACACCGGGGAGCTGTTTTTT
TRBV2	.	13	TRBJ2-1	.	CASSGRGDNEQFF	TGTGCCAGCAGTGGCAGGGGCGACAATGAGCAGTTCTTC
TRBV27	TRBD1	15	TRBJ2-2	.	CASSFRTGNTGELFF	TGTGCCAGCAGTTTCCGGACAGGGAACACCGGGGAGCTGTTTTTT
TRBV7-6	TRBD2	16	TRBJ2-3	.	CASSLGTSGHTDTQYF	TGTGCCAGCAGCTTAGGGACTAGCGGCCACACAGATACGCAGTATTTT
TRBV11-2	.	14	TRBJ1-1	.	CASSPDRRNTEAFF	TGTGCCAGCAGCCCGGACAGAAGGAACACTGAAGCTTTCTTT
TRBV6-1	.	15	TRBJ1-2	.	CASSEAAGSHYGYTF	TGTGCCAGCAGTGAAGCAGCGGGTTCCCACTATGGCTACACCTTC
TRBV7-9	.	14	TRBJ1-6	few	CASSLVLENSPLHF	TGTGCCAGCAGCTTAGTTTTAGAGAATTCACCCCTCCACTTT
TRBV4-3	TRBD1	16	TRBJ1-2	.	CASSQDWDRGNYGYTF	TGCGCCAGCAGCCAAGATTGGGACAGGGGTAACTATGGCTACACCTTC
TRBV2	.	12	TRBJ2-7	.	CASSARPYEQYF	TGTGCCAGCAGTGCTAGGCCATACGAGCAGTACTTC
TRBV9	.	13	TRBJ1-3	.	CASSSPYRNTIYF	TGTGCCAGCAGCTCCCCCTATCGGAACACCATATATTTT
TRBV5-5	.	14	TRBJ1-5	.	CASSFSDSNQPQHF	TGTGCCAGCAGCTTTAGCGATAGCAATCAGCCCCAGCATTTT
TRBV6-5	.	16	TRBJ1-4	.	CASSSSRGRTNEKLFF	TGTGCCAGCAGTTCCTCGCGGGGACGGACAAATGAAAAACTGTTTTTT
TRBV6-5	.	13	TRBJ1-1	.	CASSSKGHTEAFF	TGTGCCAGCAGTTCCAAGGGGCACACTGAAGCTTTCTTT
TRBV11-3	.	14	TRBJ2-7	.	CASSRTADDYEQYF	TGTGCCAGCAGCCGGACAGCGGACGACTACGAGCAGTACTTC
TRBV30	.	15	TRBJ2-7	.	CAWSVRRLSLGEQYF	TGTGCCTGGAGTGTACGCAGACTATCCCTTGGGGAGCAGTACTTC
TRBV2	TRBD1	15	TRBJ2-7	.	CASSGGQGALNEQYF	TGTGCCAGCAGTGGGGGACAGGGGGCTTTGAACGAGCAGTACTTC